These 27 T cell receptor beta chains originate from one sample sequenced in a study of blood T cell repertoires in COVID-19. Libraries were prepared by immunoSEQ multiplex PCR; TCRdb keeps only in-frame clonotypes and omits some of them. The sample contains 390,000 or so clones, roughly nine tenths of which appear only once. Sequences were obtained from PBMCs or T cells enriched from blood (not recorded which). These receptors were obtained from a man aged 18 to 29 who had recovered from COVID-19.

V usage is TRBV9 and J usage is TRBJ1-1; TRBD1 is a possible D gene (6 bases). Germline V gene sequence: CDR1 SGDLS, CDR2 YYNGEE. CDR3 length equals 14 residues. The V end was cut by 7 bases, the J end by 0 bases, with 13 bases between. CDR3 coding DNA: TGTGCCAGCGCGAAGACAGGAATGAACACTGAAGCTTTCTTT. Its protein product is CASAKTGMNTEAFF. Using reference TRBV9 and TRBJ1-1 for the parts outside the CDR3, the full variable domain is DSGVTQTPKHLITATGQRVTLRCSPRSGDLSVYWYQQSLDQGLQFLIQYYNGEERAKGNILERFSAQQFPDLHSELNLSSLELGDSALYFCASAKTGMNTEAFFGQGTRLTVV.

CDR3 in amino acids: CASSPRSTGGWNEAFF. DNA of the CDR3: TGTGCCAGCAGCCCTCGTTCGACAGGGGGGTGGAATGAAGCTTTCTTT. The V gene is TRBV7-9, the J gene TRBJ1-1; 9 nucleotides align to TRBD1. This CDR3 is 16 amino acids long. Germline V lookup: CDR1 SEHNR, CDR2 FQNEAQ (reference sequence). With V trimmed by 5 bases and J by 7 bases, 14 bases remained unmatched.

The chain is built from TRBV5-1 and TRBJ2-7, with TRBD1 identical over 10 bases. CDR3 length: 14 amino acids. The J segment lost 3 bases and the V segment lost 4 bases, leaving 4 bases of the junction unmatched. Germline V lookup: CDR1 SGHRS, CDR2 YFSETQ. As DNA, the CDR3 is TGCGCCAGCAGCCATGGACAGGGGGTCTACGAGCAGTACTTC. It yields the protein CASSHGQGVYEQYF.

Note on this clone: One end of the junction is discordant with germline, which a read error may explain. The V gene is TRBV7-9, the J gene TRBJ2-5, with D maybe TRBD1 (5 bases). CDR3 length: 15 amino acids. Germline loops: CDR1 SEHNR, CDR2 FQNEAQ (reference sequence). CDR3: CASSFAQGYHETQYF. The DNA for the CDR3 is TGTGCCAGCAGCTTCGCGCAGGGCTACCACGAGACCCAGTACTTC.

The chain has TRBV5-1 and TRBJ2-7, with TRBD2 as a possible D gene (5 bases). The CDR3 runs to 14 residues. V was cut by 4 bases and J by 3 bases, with 14 bases left in between. Germline V gene sequence: CDR1 SGHRS, CDR2 YFSETQ. The CDR3 loop reads CASSSGTLNYEQYF. The CDR3 bases are TGCGCCAGCAGCAGCGGTACACTCAACTACGAGCAGTACTTC.

The rearrangement links TRBV7-9 to TRBJ1-2; the match to TRBD1 covers 7 bases. V gave up 5 bases and J gave up 3 bases; unmatched junction bases: 9. The germline gives CDR1 SEHNR, CDR2 FQNEAQ (reference sequence). This CDR3 is 15 amino acids long. The CDR3 bases are TGTGCCAGCAGCGGGGACAGTGTGAAGGACTATGGCTACACCTTC. Translation: CASSGDSVKDYGYTF.

This sequence joins TRBV12-3 or TRBV12-4 and TRBJ1-1, with D perhaps TRBD1 (5 bases). The V end was cut by 4 bases, the J end by 8 bases, with 14 bases between. The CDR3 runs to 13 residues. The CDR3 bases are TGTGCCAGCAGTTCTCGACAGTTGGGGGAAGCTTTCTTT. Residues: CASSSRQLGEAFF.

The V call is TRBV5-1, the J call TRBJ2-3; 7 nucleotides agree with TRBD2. This CDR3 region has 14 residues. Germline CDR1 reads SGHRS; CDR2 reads YFSETQ. The J segment lost 3 bases and the V segment lost 5 bases, leaving 6 bases of the junction unmatched. The CDR3 protein is CASRIGLGTDTQYF. The DNA for the CDR3 is TGCGCCAGCAGGATCGGACTAGGGACAGATACGCAGTATTTT.

The genes are TRBV5-6 and TRBJ2-7; 9 bases agree with TRBD1. Germline trimming cut 4 bases from V and 6 bases from J; bases unmatched to any gene: 8. Germline V gene sequence: CDR1 SGHDT, CDR2 YYEEEE. The CDR3 runs 14 residues. The CDR3 sequence is CASSPGTGIREQYF. The CDR3 DNA sequence: TGTGCCAGCAGCCCCGGGACAGGGATCCGCGAGCAGTACTTC.

The CDR3 is CASSYAPDRNYGYTF. In DNA form, the CDR3 reads TGTGCCAGCAGTTACGCCCCCGACAGGAACTATGGCTACACCTTC. V usage is TRBV6-6 and J usage is TRBJ1-2; TRBD1 might be the D (6 bases). The CDR3 runs to 15 residues. V lost 2 bases to trimming and J lost 2 bases, with 12 bases between them. Germline CDR1 and CDR2: MNHNY and SVGAGI (reference sequence).

V gene TRBV20-1 combines with J gene TRBJ2-7; a weak D match, TRBD2 (5 bases). The V gene's germline CDR1 is DFQATT and CDR2 SNEGSKA (reference sequence). The CDR3 runs to 14 residues. V was shortened by 3 bases and J by 7 bases, with 19 bases between the two germline ends. CDR3 in amino acids: CSASNLAGRREQYF. In DNA form, the CDR3 reads TGCAGTGCTAGTAATCTAGCTGGAAGAAGAGAGCAGTACTTC.

The J gene is TRBJ1-4, the V gene TRBV7-9, with D perhaps matching TRBD1 (5 bases). This CDR3 contains 14 residues. V lost 5 bases and J 0 bases, leaving 7 bases between the germline ends. Looked up from germline, CDR1 is SEHNR and CDR2 is FQNEAQ (reference sequence). CDR3 sequence reads: CASSGTTTNEKLFF. CDR3 coding DNA: TGTGCCAGCAGCGGGACTACAACTAATGAAAAACTGTTTTTT.

The gene calls are TRBV19 and TRBJ2-7, with D unresolved. V was cut by 3 bases and J by 4 bases, with 10 bases left in between. The CDR3 is 13 residues long. CDR1 is LNHDA and CDR2 is SQIVND in the germline V gene (reference sequence). This CDR3 reads CASSIGQEYEQYF. The CDR3, as DNA: TGTGCCAGTAGTATTGGGCAAGAATACGAGCAGTACTTC. Full variable domain (missing parts from reference TRBV19 and TRBJ2-7): DGGITQSPKYLFRKEGQNVTLSCEQNLNHDAMYWYRQDPGQGLRLIYYSQIVNDFQKGDIAEGYSVSREKKESFPLTVTSAQKNPTAFYLCASSIGQEYEQYFGPGTRLTVT.

V usage is TRBV19 and J usage is TRBJ1-2; the match to TRBD1 covers 8 bases. The CDR3 spans 12 residues. The germline CDR1 and CDR2 sequences are LNHDA and SQIVND (reference sequence). V lost 4 bases and J lost 8; bases outside the gene matches: 3. CDR3 nucleotide sequence: TGTGCCAGTAGTACGGCAGGGGGCGGCTACACCTTC. Its translation is CASSTAGGGYTF.

This clone was counted only a few times. The chain links TRBV7-3 to TRBJ2-1; D may be TRBD2 (6 bases). Trimming cost V 5 bases and J 5 bases, with 16 bases left between them. The CDR3 has 15 amino acids. CDR1 SGHTA and CDR2 FQGTGA come from the germline V gene. The CDR3 nucleotides read TGTGCCAGCAGCCAACCGGGACTCATAGACAATGAGCAGTTCTTC. Amino acids: CASSQPGLIDNEQFF.

Note on this clone: The same CDR3 can be traced to other DNA sequences in this sample. The gene calls are TRBV5-1 and TRBJ1-1, with D perhaps TRBD1 (6 bases). The CDR3 length is 13 residues. With 0 bases removed from V and 3 bases from J, the gap between germline ends came to 6 bases. The germline CDR1 and CDR2 sequences are SGHRS and YFSETQ. This CDR3 reads CASSLGTDTEAFF. The CDR3, as DNA: TGCGCCAGCAGCTTGGGGACAGACACTGAAGCTTTCTTT.

The rearrangement links TRBV10-2 to TRBJ2-3; 7 nucleotides agree with TRBD2. CDR3 length: 14 residues. Germline CDR1 and CDR2: WSHSY and SAAADI. Trimming removed 7 bases from V and 2 bases from J; junction bases left unmatched: 6. The CDR3 DNA reads TGCGCCAGCATCCCTAGCGGATCCACAGATACGCAGTATTTT. This translates into CASIPSGSTDTQYF.

The CDR3 reads CASSSNAGNEQYF. In DNA, the CDR3 is TGTGCCAGCAGCTCAAACGCGGGGAACGAGCAGTACTTC. The chain combines TRBV7-3 with TRBJ2-7; weak D call: TRBD2 (6 bases). Trimming shortened V by 4 bases and J by 5 bases, and 12 bases separated the two germline ends. This CDR3 has 13 amino acids. CDR1 SGHTA and CDR2 FQGTGA come from the germline V gene.

The chain has TRBV4-2 and TRBJ2-2; 14 bases match TRBD2. The CDR3 consists of 19 residues. The germline gives CDR1 LGHNA, CDR2 YNFKEQ. V was pared by 0 bases and J by 5 bases, with 8 bases of the junction left unmatched. The DNA for the CDR3 is TGTGCCAGCAGCCAAGATTTAGTGGGACTAGCGGGGGAGACCGGGGAGCTGTTTTTT. This codes for CASSQDLVGLAGETGELFF.

The chain has TRBV3-1 (or the pseudogene TRBV3-2) and TRBJ1-5; D gene unclear. CDR1 is LGHDT and CDR2 is YNNKEL in the germline V gene (reference sequence). There are 15 residues in the CDR3. V lost 1 base and J lost 0, with 7 bases in between. The CDR3 bases are TGTGCCAGCAGCCAAGGAGGGTATAGCAATCAGCCCCAGCATTTT. It yields the protein CASSQGGYSNQPQHF.

The genes are TRBV27 and TRBJ2-3; perhaps TRBD2 as D (5 bases). From germline, CDR1 is MNHEY and CDR2 SMNVEV (reference sequence). The CDR3 runs to 18 residues. Trimming shortened V by 2 bases and J by 5 bases, and 23 bases separated the two germline ends. CDR3 nucleotides: TGTGCCAGCAGTTTAATCCCCCCGCGGGTCGGATACAGAGATACGCAGTATTTT. Residues: CASSLIPPRVGYRDTQYF.

The rearrangement links TRBV7-2 to TRBJ2-2; D perhaps matches TRBD2 (7 bases). This CDR3 is 17 amino acids long. The germline gives CDR1 SGHTA, CDR2 FQGNSA. The germline V and J ends were trimmed by 5 bases and 2 bases, with 18 bases remaining between them. CDR3: CASSPRTGGVNTGELFF. The CDR3 DNA sequence: TGTGCCAGCAGCCCTAGGACGGGGGGCGTCAACACCGGGGAGCTGTTTTTT.

The rearrangement uses TRBV27 and TRBJ2-1, with a tentative D call TRBD2 (6 bases). The CDR3 runs to 16 residues. With 4 bases removed from V and 4 bases from J, the gap between germline ends came to 17 bases. Per the germline V gene, CDR1 is MNHEY and CDR2 is SMNVEV (reference sequence). The CDR3 sequence is CASSSPLDSGYNEQFF. The CDR3 DNA sequence: TGTGCCAGCAGTTCCCCCCTGGATAGCGGTTACAATGAGCAGTTCTTC.

The V and J genes are TRBV11-2 and TRBJ2-5, with 8 bases lining up with TRBD2. Germline CDR1 and CDR2: SGHAT and FQNNGV. This CDR3 comprises 16 residues. Trimming took 2 bases from V and 1 from J; bases not matched to a gene: 6. The CDR3 loop is CASSLTRGGPQETQYF. DNA for the CDR3: TGTGCCAGCAGCTTAACCCGGGGGGGGCCCCAAGAGACCCAGTACTTC.

The rearrangement uses TRBV5-4 and TRBJ2-7, with D perhaps TRBD2 (5 bases). CDR3 size: 13 residues. Trimming took off 2 bases at V and 7 bases at J, with 13 bases between the two ends. The germline CDR1 and CDR2 sequences are SGHNT and YYREEE (reference sequence). The CDR3 sequence: CASSLEAPGEQYF. Here the CDR3 DNA reads TGTGCCAGCAGCTTAGAGGCACCGGGGGAGCAGTACTTC.

CDR3 sequence reads: CASSLGPAGQPQHF. The CDR3 DNA reads TGTGCCAGCAGTTTAGGTCCCGCAGGTCAGCCCCAGCATTTT. This chain connects TRBV28 to TRBJ1-5; D is unresolved. The CDR3 extends over 14 amino acids. Germline V gene sequence: CDR1 MDHEN, CDR2 SYDVKM. The V end was cut by 2 bases, the J end by 6 bases, with 11 bases between.

The V and J genes are TRBV11-3 and TRBJ2-1; the match to TRBD2 covers 14 bases. This CDR3 comprises 14 residues. The V gene's germline CDR1 is SGHNT and CDR2 YENEEA. V shed 3 bases, J shed 9 bases, and the junction held 1 base outside the gene matches. CDR3 residues: CASSLGLAGVEQFF. CDR3 DNA: TGTGCCAGCAGCTTGGGACTAGCGGGAGTTGAGCAGTTCTTC. Full variable domain (outside the CDR3, taken from reference TRBV11-3 and TRBJ2-1): EAGVVQSPRYKIIEKKQPVAFWCNPISGHNTLYWYLQNLGQGPELLIRYENEEAVDDSQLPKDRFSAERLKGVDSTLKIQPAELGDSAVYLCASSLGLAGVEQFFGPGTRLTVL.